This T cell receptor beta chain was documented in a study of blood T cell repertoires in COVID-19 (dated by TCRdb to between 2020 and 2021). For the wider study: Samples from collaborators originated in the United States, Italy and Spain and spanned both the acute and convalescent phases of COVID-19. The material from the prospective study consisted of cDNA or gDNA derived from T cells, B-cell-depleted T cells, or PBMCs. The dataset comprised deeply sampled blood TCRbeta repertoires from subjects exposed to, actively infected with, or recovered from COVID-19. A freely available public database, intended as a resource for researchers studying the immune response to SARS-CoV-2, is where the repertoires were released. The samples were drawn from two sources: the first 160 participants of the ongoing ImmuneRACE study, and 950 to 1,500 subjects contributed by 6 global collaborators. Sample metadata almost always included a de-identified subject ID, COVID-19 status, age in years and sex. Where available, HLA class I and class II types were obtained from metadata supplied by the sample provider rather than from assay-based typing. The paper's findings and limits, for the study overall: How much clinical and demographic metadata was included differed by source and by participant, and the metadata was provided uncurated.

TCRbeta CDR3 regions were amplified from genomic DNA by means of the immunoSEQ Assay, a bias-controlled multiplex PCR. As for how the authors treated the data: Nucleated cell counts per sample were estimated from amplification of reference gene primers within the assay. Sequence reads were collapsed and filtered to measure the absolute abundance of every unique TCRbeta CDR3 rearrangement. For each sample, productive Simpson clonality was calculated by taking the square root of Simpson's diversity index across productive rearrangements. Here the immuneACCESS table is served through TCRdb, limited to in-frame sequences with V and J called. Missing clones are a known gap in these copies; in checked studies unresolved V genes cover under half, and the rest lacks a known reason. From that table come the V and J calls and clone size; the DNA was used to work out D and trimming. The sample table shows a few hundred thousand clones, and roughly 88% are seen once. The biggest ten clones account for approximately 13% of the sample.

Collaborating institutions collected whole blood in K2EDTA tubes following their own protocols. For TCRbeta analysis, collaborators shipped samples in one of three forms: frozen whole blood, isolated PBMCs, or DNA extracted from either of those sample types. For this clone: Its target antigen remains unknown. No base-level quality is on record; no much larger clone is a single base apart.

Sequenced input: peripheral blood. This TCR was recovered from an elderly man with acute or convalescent COVID-19.

The CDR3 region reads CASSYRGWGTEAFF. The DNA reads TGTGCCAGCAGTTACCGGGGGTGGGGGACTGAAGCTTTCTTT. This chain is built from TRBV6-5 and TRBJ1-1; the D gene is perhaps TRBD1, on 5 matching bases. V sheds 2 bases and J sheds 5 bases, leaving 12 bases between their ends. The CDR3 has 14 amino acids, counting the end cysteine and phenylalanine. The read is trimmed to its CDR3 DNA, 42 bases read in frame from base 1. According to the germline V gene, CDR1 reads MNHEY and CDR2 reads SVGAGI.